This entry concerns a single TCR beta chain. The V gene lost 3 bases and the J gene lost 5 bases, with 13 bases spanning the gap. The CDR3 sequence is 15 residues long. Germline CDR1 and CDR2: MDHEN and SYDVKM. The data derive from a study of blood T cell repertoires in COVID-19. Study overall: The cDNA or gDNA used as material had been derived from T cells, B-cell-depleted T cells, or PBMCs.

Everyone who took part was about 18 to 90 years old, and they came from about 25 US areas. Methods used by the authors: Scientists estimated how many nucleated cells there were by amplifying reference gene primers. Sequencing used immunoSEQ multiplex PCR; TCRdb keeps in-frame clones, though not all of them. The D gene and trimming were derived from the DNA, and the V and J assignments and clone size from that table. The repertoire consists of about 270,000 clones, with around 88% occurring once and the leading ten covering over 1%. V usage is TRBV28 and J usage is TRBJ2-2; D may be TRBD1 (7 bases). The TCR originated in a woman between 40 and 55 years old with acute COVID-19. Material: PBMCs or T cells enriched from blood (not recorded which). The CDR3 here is CASSFWQGGTGELFF. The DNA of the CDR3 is TGTGCCAGCAGTTTTTGGCAGGGGGGTACCGGGGAGCTGTTTTTT.